These 2 T cell receptor beta chains were sequenced from one sample in a study of blood T cell repertoires in COVID-19. Assay: immunoSEQ multiplex PCR; the TCRdb copy retains only in-frame clones and omits some. The data hold around 200,000 clones, with approximately 86% observed a single time. Sequencing input: PBMCs or T cells enriched from blood (not recorded which). The receptor source for this set is a woman in her 30s who had been exposed to COVID-19.

The rearrangement uses TRBV19 and TRBJ2-2; no firm D call. The CDR3 runs to 16 residues. Trimming took off 4 bases at V and 0 bases at J, with 12 bases between the two ends. CDR1 is LNHDA and CDR2 is SQIVND in the germline V gene (reference sequence). CDR3 sequence reads: CASSTSVTANTGELFF. The CDR3 DNA is TGTGCCAGTAGTACGAGTGTCACAGCGAACACCGGGGAGCTGTTTTTT.

This chain links TRBV7-2 with TRBJ1-6; TRBD1 aligns across 7 bases. CDR1 and CDR2 (germline): SGHTA, FQGNSA. CDR3 length: 16 amino acids. The ends lost 5 bases at V and 4 bases at J; junction bases unmatched: 8. CDR3 residues: CASSGGTASYNSPLHF. The CDR3 DNA is TGTGCCAGCAGCGGCGGGACAGCAAGTTATAATTCACCCCTCCACTTT.